The present T cell receptor beta chain was sequenced within a study of blood T cell repertoires in COVID-19. Produced via immunoSEQ multiplex PCR; TCRdb's table is partial and in-frame only. Of approximately 140,000 clones listed, 85% were seen once; the top ten hold roughly 2.9%. In its sample, this clone was seen a few times. V was shortened by 5 bases and J by 4 bases, with 18 bases between the two germline ends. This CDR3 is built from 15 residues. The germline gives CDR1 MNHEY, CDR2 SVGAGI. The source is a woman in her 40s with active or convalescent COVID-19. The specimen was peripheral blood. The chain has TRBV6-5 and TRBJ2-7; possibly TRBD2 for D (8 bases). The CDR3 is CASSTREGARYEQYF. The CDR3 region has the DNA TGTGCCAGCAGTACCCGGGAGGGGGCGCGGTACGAGCAGTACTTC.